What follows is one T cell receptor (beta chain) and its context. Its specificity is unknown. Use of 60 Vbeta and 13 Jbeta primers characterized the PCR. The method was immunoSEQ multiplex PCR; TCRdb's version includes in-frame clones alone and lacks a portion of them. This sample yields around 100,000 clones, of which roughly 85% are seen a single time; 3% to 3.5% belongs to the top ten. V was pared by 7 bases and J by 2 bases, with 14 bases between. The germline gives CDR1 SQVTM, CDR2 ANQGSEA. This CDR3 is 13 amino acids long. This entry is derived from a study of cytomegalovirus exposure and HLA in healthy donors. On the study more broadly: Earlier, 90 million to 140 million unique TCR beta sequences were recovered from about 179 million T cells by an analysis.

Notes on the study in general: Most of the TCR beta V segments (in an earlier analysis) were productive either about 90% or about 30% of the time. The authors later linked a missense DCLRE1C variant to TCR beta V- and J-gene trimming. Accurate prediction of most subjects' HLA-A and HLA-B alleles from TCR beta sequences was reported.

This receptor was obtained from a woman aged 40 to 50 in good health and CMV-seronegative. The chain couples TRBV29-1 to TRBJ2-5; D remains unclear. What was sequenced was PBMCs. The CDR3 reads CSAETGSQETQYF. DNA of the CDR3: TGCAGCGCTGAGACGGGTTCTCAAGAGACCCAGTACTTC.